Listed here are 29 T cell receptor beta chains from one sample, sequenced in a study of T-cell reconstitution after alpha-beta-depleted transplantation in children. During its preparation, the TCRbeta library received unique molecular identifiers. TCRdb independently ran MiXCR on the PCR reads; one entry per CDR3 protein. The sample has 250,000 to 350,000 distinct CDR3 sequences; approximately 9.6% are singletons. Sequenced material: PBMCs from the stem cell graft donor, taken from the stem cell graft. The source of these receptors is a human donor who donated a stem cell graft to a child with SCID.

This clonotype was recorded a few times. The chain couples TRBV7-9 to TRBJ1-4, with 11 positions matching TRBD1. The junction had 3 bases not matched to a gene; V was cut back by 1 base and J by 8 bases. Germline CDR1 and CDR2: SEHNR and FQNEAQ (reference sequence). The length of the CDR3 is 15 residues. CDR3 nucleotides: TGTGCCAGCAGCTTAGGGACAGGGGGCAGCGAAAAACTGTTTTTT. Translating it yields CASSLGTGGSEKLFF.

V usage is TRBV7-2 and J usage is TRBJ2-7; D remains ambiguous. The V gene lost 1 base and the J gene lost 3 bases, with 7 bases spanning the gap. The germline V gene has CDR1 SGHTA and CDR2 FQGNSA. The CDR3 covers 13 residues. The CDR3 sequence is CASSLVGRYEQYF. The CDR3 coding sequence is TGTGCCAGCAGCTTAGTTGGCCGCTACGAGCAGTACTTC. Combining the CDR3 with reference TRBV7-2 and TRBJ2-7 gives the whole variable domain GAGVSQSPSNKVTEKGKDVELRCDPISGHTALYWYRQSLGQGLEFLIYFQGNSAPDKSGLPSDRFSAERTGGSVSTLTIQRTQQEDSAVYLCASSLVGRYEQYFGPGTRLTVT.

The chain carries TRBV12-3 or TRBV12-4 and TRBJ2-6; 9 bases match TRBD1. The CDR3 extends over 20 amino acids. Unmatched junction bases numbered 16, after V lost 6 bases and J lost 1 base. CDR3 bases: TGTGCCAGCAGCCCACCAATGTGGGACAGGGTCAATTCTGGGGCCAACGTCCTGACTTTC. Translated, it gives CASSPPMWDRVNSGANVLTF.

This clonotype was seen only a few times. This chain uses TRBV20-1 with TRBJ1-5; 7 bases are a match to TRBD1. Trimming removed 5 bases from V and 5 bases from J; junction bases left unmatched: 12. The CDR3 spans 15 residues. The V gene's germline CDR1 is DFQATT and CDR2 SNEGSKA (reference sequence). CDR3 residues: CSAEGTAPGDQPQHF. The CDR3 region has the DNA TGCAGTGCTGAGGGGACAGCCCCAGGGGATCAGCCCCAGCATTTT.

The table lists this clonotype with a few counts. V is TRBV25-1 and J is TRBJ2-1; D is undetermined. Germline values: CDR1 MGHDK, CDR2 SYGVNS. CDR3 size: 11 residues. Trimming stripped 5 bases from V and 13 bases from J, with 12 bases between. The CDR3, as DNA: TGTGCCAGCAGTCGTGGAGATAGCCAGTTCTTC. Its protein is CASSRGDSQFF.

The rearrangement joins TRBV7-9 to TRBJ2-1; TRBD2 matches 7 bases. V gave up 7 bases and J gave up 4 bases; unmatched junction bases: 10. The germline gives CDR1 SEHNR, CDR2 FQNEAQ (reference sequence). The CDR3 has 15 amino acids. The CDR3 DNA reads TGTGCCAGCACCGGGGGGAGGGGTGAATACAATGAGCAGTTCTTC. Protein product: CASTGGRGEYNEQFF.

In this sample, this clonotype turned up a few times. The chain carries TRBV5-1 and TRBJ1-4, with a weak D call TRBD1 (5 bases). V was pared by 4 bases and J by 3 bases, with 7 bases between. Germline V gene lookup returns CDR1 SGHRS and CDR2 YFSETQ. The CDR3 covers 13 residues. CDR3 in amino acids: CASSTGPNEKLFF. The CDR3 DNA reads TGCGCCAGCAGCACGGGACCTAATGAAAAACTGTTTTTT.

The CDR3 protein is CASIRGPGHEQYF. The CDR3 DNA reads as TGTGCCAGCATTCGAGGTCCGGGCCACGAGCAGTACTTC. This sequence joins TRBV12-3 or TRBV12-4 and TRBJ2-7; unclear D gene. The CDR3 length is 13 residues. Trimming removed 7 bases at V and 5 bases at J, with 15 bases between.

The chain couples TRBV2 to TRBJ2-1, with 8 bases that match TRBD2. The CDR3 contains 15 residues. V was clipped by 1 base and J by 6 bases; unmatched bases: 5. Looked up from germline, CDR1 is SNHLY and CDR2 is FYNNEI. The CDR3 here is CASSEDGGAGNEQFF. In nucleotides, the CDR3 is TGTGCCAGCAGTGAAGACGGGGGGGCCGGCAATGAGCAGTTCTTC.

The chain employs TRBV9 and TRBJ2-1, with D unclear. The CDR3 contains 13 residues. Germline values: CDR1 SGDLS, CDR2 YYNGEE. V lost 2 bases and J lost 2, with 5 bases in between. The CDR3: CASSVATYNEQFF. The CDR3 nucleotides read TGTGCCAGCAGCGTCGCCACCTACAATGAGCAGTTCTTC.

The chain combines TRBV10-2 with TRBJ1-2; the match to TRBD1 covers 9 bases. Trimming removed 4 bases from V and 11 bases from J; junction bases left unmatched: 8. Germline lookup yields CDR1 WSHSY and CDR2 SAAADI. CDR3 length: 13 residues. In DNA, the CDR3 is TGCGCCAGCAGTGCATGGACAGGGGACGGATACACCTTC. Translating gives CASSAWTGDGYTF.

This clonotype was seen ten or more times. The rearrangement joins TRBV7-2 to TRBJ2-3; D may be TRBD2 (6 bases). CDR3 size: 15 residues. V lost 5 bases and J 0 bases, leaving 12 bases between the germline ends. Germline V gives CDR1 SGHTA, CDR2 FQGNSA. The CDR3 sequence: CASSQRRGSTDTQYF. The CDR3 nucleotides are TGTGCCAGCAGCCAAAGACGGGGGAGCACAGATACGCAGTATTTT. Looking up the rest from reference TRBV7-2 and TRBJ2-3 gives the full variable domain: GAGVSQSPSNKVTEKGKDVELRCDPISGHTALYWYRQSLGQGLEFLIYFQGNSAPDKSGLPSDRFSAERTGGSVSTLTIQRTQQEDSAVYLCASSQRRGSTDTQYFGPGTRLTVL.

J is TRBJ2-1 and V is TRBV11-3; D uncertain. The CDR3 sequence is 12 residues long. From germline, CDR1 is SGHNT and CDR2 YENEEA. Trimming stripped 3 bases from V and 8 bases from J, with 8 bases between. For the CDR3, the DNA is TGTGCCAGCAGCTTCAACTCCTATGAGCAGTTCTTC. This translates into CASSFNSYEQFF.

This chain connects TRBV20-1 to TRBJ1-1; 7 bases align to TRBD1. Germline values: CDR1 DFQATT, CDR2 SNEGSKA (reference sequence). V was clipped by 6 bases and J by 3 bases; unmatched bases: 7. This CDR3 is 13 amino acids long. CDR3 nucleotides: TGCAGTGCCCAGGACAGGACTTACACTGAAGCTTTCTTT. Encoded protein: CSAQDRTYTEAFF.

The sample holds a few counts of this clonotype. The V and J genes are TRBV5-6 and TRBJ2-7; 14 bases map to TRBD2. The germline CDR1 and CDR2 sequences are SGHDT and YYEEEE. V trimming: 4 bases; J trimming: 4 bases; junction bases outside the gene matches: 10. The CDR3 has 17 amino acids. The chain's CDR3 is CASSPPLGLAGVYEQYF. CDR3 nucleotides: TGTGCCAGCAGCCCGCCATTGGGACTAGCGGGGGTATACGAGCAGTACTTC.

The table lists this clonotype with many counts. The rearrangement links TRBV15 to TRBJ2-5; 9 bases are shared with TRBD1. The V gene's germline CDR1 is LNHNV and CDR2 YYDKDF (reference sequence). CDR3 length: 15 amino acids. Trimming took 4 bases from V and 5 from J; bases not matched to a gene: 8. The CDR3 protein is CATSTWDRVRETQYF. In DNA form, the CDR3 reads TGTGCCACCAGCACTTGGGACAGGGTGAGGGAGACCCAGTACTTC. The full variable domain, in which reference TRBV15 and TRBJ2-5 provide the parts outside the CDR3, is DAMVIQNPRYQVTQFGKPVTLSCSQTLNHNVMYWYQQKSSQAPKLLFHYYDKDFNNEADTPDNFQSRRPNTSFCFLDIRSPGLGDTAMYLCATSTWDRVRETQYFGPGTRLLVL.

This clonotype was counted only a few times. CDR3 coding DNA: TGTGCCAGCAGCCCCCAGGAACTGGGCACTGAAGCTTTCTTT. It encodes CASSPQELGTEAFF. The V and J genes are TRBV7-3 and TRBJ1-1; no reliable D call. Germline V gene data show CDR1 as SGHTA and CDR2 as FQGTGA. V lost 5 bases and J lost 4, with 14 bases in between. The CDR3 covers 14 residues.

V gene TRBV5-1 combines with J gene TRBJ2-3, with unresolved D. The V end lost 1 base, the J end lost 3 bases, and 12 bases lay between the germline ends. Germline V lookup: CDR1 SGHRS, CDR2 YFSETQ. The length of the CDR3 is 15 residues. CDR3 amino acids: CASSLTVRPTDTQYF. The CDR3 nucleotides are TGCGCCAGCAGCTTGACAGTTAGGCCAACAGATACGCAGTATTTT.

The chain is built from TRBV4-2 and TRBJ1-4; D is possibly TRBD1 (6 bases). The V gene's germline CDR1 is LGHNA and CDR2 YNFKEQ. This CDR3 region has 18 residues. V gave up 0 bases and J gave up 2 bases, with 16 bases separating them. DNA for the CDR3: TGTGCCAGCAGCCAAGAGCCGTTGTCAGGGGCTACTAATGAAAAACTGTTTTTT. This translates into CASSQEPLSGATNEKLFF.

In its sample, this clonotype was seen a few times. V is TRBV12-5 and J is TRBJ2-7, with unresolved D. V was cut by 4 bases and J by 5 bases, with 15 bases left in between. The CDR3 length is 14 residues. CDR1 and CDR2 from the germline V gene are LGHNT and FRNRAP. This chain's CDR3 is CASGSRPLKDEQYF. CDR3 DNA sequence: TGTGCTAGTGGTTCTCGCCCTCTCAAGGACGAGCAGTACTTC.

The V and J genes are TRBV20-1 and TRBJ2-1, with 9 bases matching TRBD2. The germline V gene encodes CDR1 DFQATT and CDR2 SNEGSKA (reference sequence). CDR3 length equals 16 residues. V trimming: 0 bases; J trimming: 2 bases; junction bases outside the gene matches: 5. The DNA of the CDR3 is TGCAGTGCTAGAGATCGGCTAGCGGGGACCTACAATGAGCAGTTCTTC. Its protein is CSARDRLAGTYNEQFF.

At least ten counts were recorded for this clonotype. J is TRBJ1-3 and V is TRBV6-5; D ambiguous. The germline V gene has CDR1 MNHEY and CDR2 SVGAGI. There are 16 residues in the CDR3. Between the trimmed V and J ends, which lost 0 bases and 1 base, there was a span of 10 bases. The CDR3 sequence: CASSYSNHPSGNTIYF. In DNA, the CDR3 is TGTGCCAGCAGTTACTCGAATCACCCTTCTGGAAACACCATATATTTT.

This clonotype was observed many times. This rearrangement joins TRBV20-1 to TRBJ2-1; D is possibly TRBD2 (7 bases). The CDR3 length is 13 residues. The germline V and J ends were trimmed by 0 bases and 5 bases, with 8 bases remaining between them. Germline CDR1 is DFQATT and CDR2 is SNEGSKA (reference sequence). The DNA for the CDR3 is TGCAGTGCTAGAGAAGGGGGGGACAATGAGCAGTTCTTC. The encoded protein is CSAREGGDNEQFF.

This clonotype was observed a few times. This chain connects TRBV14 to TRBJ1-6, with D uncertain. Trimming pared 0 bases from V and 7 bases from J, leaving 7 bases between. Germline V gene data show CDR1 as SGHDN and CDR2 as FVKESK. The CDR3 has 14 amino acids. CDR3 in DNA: TGTGCCAGCAGCCAAGAAGCCGGGAATTCACCCCTCCACTTT. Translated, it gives CASSQEAGNSPLHF.

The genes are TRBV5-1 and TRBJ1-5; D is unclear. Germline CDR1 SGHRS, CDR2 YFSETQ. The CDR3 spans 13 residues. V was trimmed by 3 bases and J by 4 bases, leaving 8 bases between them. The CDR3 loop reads CASSSEPNQPQHF. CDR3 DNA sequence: TGCGCCAGCAGCTCAGAGCCTAATCAGCCCCAGCATTTT.

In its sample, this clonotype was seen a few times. The CDR3 DNA reads TGCAGCGTGGAGCTAGGGGGCTGGGGAGAGACCCAGTACTTC. Translating it yields CSVELGGWGETQYF. The rearrangement uses TRBV29-1 and TRBJ2-5, with TRBD1 matching over 7 bases. The CDR3 totals 14 residues. With V trimmed by 6 bases and J by 4 bases, 11 bases remained unmatched. CDR1 is SQVTM, CDR2 ANQGSEA, per germline.

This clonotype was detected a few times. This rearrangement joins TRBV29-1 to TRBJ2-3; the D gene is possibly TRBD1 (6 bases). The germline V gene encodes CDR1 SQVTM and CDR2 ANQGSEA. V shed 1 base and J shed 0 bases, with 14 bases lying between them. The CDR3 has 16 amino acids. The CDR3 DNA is TGCAGCGTTGAAGCCAGGACAGACCGTAGCACAGATACGCAGTATTTT. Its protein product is CSVEARTDRSTDTQYF.

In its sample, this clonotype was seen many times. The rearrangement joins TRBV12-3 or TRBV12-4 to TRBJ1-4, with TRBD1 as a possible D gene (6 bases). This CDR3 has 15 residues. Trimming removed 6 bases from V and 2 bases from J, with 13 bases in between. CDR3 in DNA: TGTGCCAGCAGGCCAGGGGTTCCCACTAATGAAAAACTGTTTTTT. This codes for CASRPGVPTNEKLFF.

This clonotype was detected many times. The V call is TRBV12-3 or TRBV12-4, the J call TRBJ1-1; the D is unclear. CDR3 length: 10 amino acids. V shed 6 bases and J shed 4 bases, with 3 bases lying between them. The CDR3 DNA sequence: TGTGCCAGCAGGGGCACTGAAGCTTTCTTT. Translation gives CASRGTEAFF.